This is a list of T cell receptor beta chains from one sample in a study of identical twins. TCRdb called the 5' RACE reads again in MiXCR, with one record for every CDR3 protein. This sample carries over 200,000 distinct CDR3 sequences, 6.5% of them seen once, and the ten largest clones take 13% to 15%. The data also belong to a second study, concerning T cells expressing NK-cell markers.

Sequencing was done on a sample of CD8+ T cells sorted from blood. The receptor source for this set is a woman between 18 and 30 years old in good health. Each CDR3 is given with its conserved first and last residue. Each record gives: V gene, D gene, clone size, J gene, CDR3 DNA, CDR3 protein. A D gene is named only where the DNA matches it firmly. Clone size, where shown, is once, few, many, or a class for clones that have expanded.

>TRBV5-1|.|many|TRBJ2-7
TGCGCCAGCAGCTTGGAGACCAGTTTTAACGAGCAGTACTTC
CASSLETSFNEQYF
>TRBV19|.|few|TRBJ2-7
TGTGCCAGTAGTATCTATCCGGCCTACGAGCAGTACTTC
CASSIYPAYEQYF
>TRBV6-1|TRBD1|.|TRBJ2-2
TGTGCCAGCAGCTCCATCAACACAGGGGGCGACACCGGGGAGCTGTTTTTT
CASSSINTGGDTGELFF
>TRBV27|.|many|TRBJ2-7
TGTGCCAGCAGTTTCCGACCGGGGCAGAACGAGCAGTACTTC
CASSFRPGQNEQYF
>TRBV3-1|TRBD2|few|TRBJ2-5
TGTGCCAGCAGCTCAAGAGAACGGGGGGAAGAGACCCAGTACTTC
CASSSRERGEETQYF
>TRBV6-5|.|few|TRBJ1-2
TGTGCCAGCAATTTCAGGGGTTCCTATGGCTACACCTTC
CASNFRGSYGYTF
>TRBV9|.|.|TRBJ2-1
TGTGCCAGCAGCGGGTCAGGGACTCCCTCCTACAATGAGCAGTTCTTC
CASSGSGTPSYNEQFF
>TRBV5-1|TRBD2|few|TRBJ2-7
TGCGCCAGCAGCCCTGGCCCTAGCGGGAGGGACGGGGGCCACGAGCAGTACTTC
CASSPGPSGRDGGHEQYF
>TRBV29-1|.|many|TRBJ2-4
TGCAGCGCCATAATACAGGAGTCGGTCATTCAGTACTTC
CSAIIQESVIQYF
>TRBV27|.|.|TRBJ2-2
TGTGCCAGCAGATGGGGGCGGAACACCGGGGAGCTGTTTTTT
CASRWGRNTGELFF
>TRBV30|.|few|TRBJ2-1
TGTGCCTGGAGCCCATTTGGAGGGTCCTACAATGAGCAGTTCTTC
CAWSPFGGSYNEQFF
>TRBV6-6|.|few|TRBJ2-2
TGTGCCATCGGGCCGAGGACCGGGGAGCTGTTTTTT
CAIGPRTGELFF
>TRBV12-3/TRBV12-4|.|many|TRBJ2-3
TGTGCCAGCAGTTTAGCAGCAACAGATACGCAGTATTTT
CASSLAATDTQYF
>TRBV6-2/TRBV6-3|.|.|TRBJ2-7
TGTGCCAGCACGCTAGACCGATACGAGCAGTACTTC
CASTLDRYEQYF
>TRBV29-1|.|many|TRBJ2-1
TGCAGCGTTGCCGGCGCGGCCAGCTCCTACAATGAGCAGTTCTTC
CSVAGAASSYNEQFF
>TRBV12-3/TRBV12-4|TRBD2|few|TRBJ2-2
TGTGCCAGCAGGGTTAGCGGGAGCCCCGGGGAGCTGTTTTTT
CASRVSGSPGELFF
>TRBV7-9|.|few|TRBJ1-5
TGTGCCAGCAGCTTCTCGGGAGGGATTCAGCCCCAGCATTTT
CASSFSGGIQPQHF
>TRBV11-2|TRBD2|.|TRBJ2-5
TGTGCCAGCAGCCCGAGAGGCCGGGGGGTCCAAGAGACCCAGTACTTC
CASSPRGRGVQETQYF
>TRBV13|TRBD2|many|TRBJ2-1
TGTGCCAGCAGCCTCAGTCCGGGGGGGGCGGATGAGCAGTTCTTC
CASSLSPGGADEQFF
>TRBV5-1|.|.|TRBJ2-1
TGCGCCAGCAGCCTGGGAATCGGTTACAATGAGCAGTTCTTC
CASSLGIGYNEQFF
>TRBV7-9|.|few|TRBJ2-1
TGTGCCAGCAGAATGGGGTGGGGGGAGCAGTTCTTC
CASRMGWGEQFF
>TRBV6-1|TRBD1|few|TRBJ2-7
TGTGCCAGCAGTATGACGACAGGGGACTACGAGCAGTACTTC
CASSMTTGDYEQYF
>TRBV7-7|.|.|TRBJ2-1
TGTGCTAGCAGCCTCAACACAGGGAACGAGCAGTTCTTC
CASSLNTGNEQFF
>TRBV5-1|TRBD2|.|TRBJ2-7
TGCGCCAGCAGCTTGGAGGGACTAGAAGCCGCGGTCGACGAGCAGTACTTC
CASSLEGLEAAVDEQYF
>TRBV3-1|.|.|TRBJ2-7
TGTGCCAGCAGCCAAGGGGGGTCGACCTACGAGCAGTACTTC
CASSQGGSTYEQYF
>TRBV30|.|.|TRBJ2-1
TGTGCCCTCGAGGCGCGTGCCTACAATGAGCAGTTCTTC
CALEARAYNEQFF
>TRBV3-1|TRBD2|few|TRBJ2-1
TGTGCCAGCAGCCAAGAATTCGCGGGGGGGGGCAATGAGCAGTTCTTC
CASSQEFAGGGNEQFF
>TRBV25-1|.|many|TRBJ2-1
TGTGCCAGCAGTGAAACGGGGTTACTGGGGAATGAGCAGTTCTTC
CASSETGLLGNEQFF
>TRBV7-9|.|once|TRBJ1-2
TGTGCCAGCAGCCGAGAGGACTATGGCTACACCTTC
CASSREDYGYTF
>TRBV6-1|.|.|TRBJ2-7
TGTGCCAGCAGTGGGACTGACGGATTCTCCTACGAGCAGTACTTC
CASSGTDGFSYEQYF
>TRBV6-2/TRBV6-3|.|.|TRBJ2-2
TGTGCCAGCAGTTACACCCCGATAGGGCCGGGGGAGCTGTTTTTT
CASSYTPIGPGELFF
>TRBV6-2/TRBV6-3|.|many|TRBJ1-1
TGTGCCAGCAGCGACGTTTATGGTGGGACTGAAGCTTTCTTT
CASSDVYGGTEAFF
>TRBV12-3/TRBV12-4|.|many|TRBJ2-2
TGTGCCAGCAACTCCAGGGATCTGAACACCGGGGAGCTGTTTTTT
CASNSRDLNTGELFF
>TRBV27|.|.|TRBJ2-3
TGTGCCAGCAGTTTAATTCAGGGGCTGGGAGATACGCAGTATTTT
CASSLIQGLGDTQYF
>TRBV4-1|.|.|TRBJ1-6
TGCGCCAGCAGCCAAATCTTTGACGTTTACCCCCTAAGTTCCCTCCACTTT
CASSQIFDVYPLSSLHF
>TRBV6-5|TRBD1|.|TRBJ2-1
TGTGCCAGCAGTTACCCCTCCGGGACAGGGGACAATGAGCAGTTCTTC
CASSYPSGTGDNEQFF
>TRBV6-1|.|.|TRBJ1-2
TGTGCCAGCACCGGGGGGGAAATGGGAGGCTACACCTTC
CASTGGEMGGYTF
>TRBV15|.|many|TRBJ1-1
TGTGCCACCAGCAGAGTGACGGACGTAGAAGCTTTCTTT
CATSRVTDVEAFF
>TRBV12-3/TRBV12-4|.|many|TRBJ1-5
TGTGCCAGCAGTTGGGGACCGAGCAATCAGCCCCAGCATTTT
CASSWGPSNQPQHF
>TRBV7-6|TRBD1|.|TRBJ1-1
TGTGCCAGCAGCTTAGCAGAGGGACAGCGGGAAGCTTTCTTT
CASSLAEGQREAFF
>TRBV11-2|.|.|TRBJ2-7
TGTGCCAGCAGCTCCGCCCCTACCTACGAGCAGTACTTC
CASSSAPTYEQYF
>TRBV12-3/TRBV12-4|.|many|TRBJ1-2
TGTGCCAGCAGTGCAACGGGACCGGGTGGTGGCTACACCTTC
CASSATGPGGGYTF
>TRBV9|.|.|TRBJ2-3
TGTGCCAGCAGGGCCCCCCAGGGAGATACGCAGTATTTT
CASRAPQGDTQYF
>TRBV4-3|TRBD2|.|TRBJ2-7
TGCGCCAGCAGCCAACTAGCGGGAACTTCCTACGAGCAGTACTTC
CASSQLAGTSYEQYF
>TRBV27|.|.|TRBJ2-7
TGTGCCAGCAGTTTAATGCCGGGACTCAGCAACGAGCAGTACTTC
CASSLMPGLSNEQYF
>TRBV6-5|.|.|TRBJ1-1
TGTGCCAGCAGTTACCGTGACAGTAACACTGAAGCTTTCTTT
CASSYRDSNTEAFF
>TRBV7-8|.|many|TRBJ2-1
TGTGCCAGCAGTGACGGGCCGTACAATGAGCAGTTCTTC
CASSDGPYNEQFF
>TRBV25-1|.|few|TRBJ2-1
TGTGCCAGCAGTGAATTAGGGGATGAGCAGTTCTTC
CASSELGDEQFF
>TRBV12-3/TRBV12-4|TRBD2|many|TRBJ2-3
TGTGCCAGCAGTTTGCGGGAGGGAACAGATACGCAGTATTTT
CASSLREGTDTQYF
>TRBV15|TRBD2|.|TRBJ2-5
TGTGCCACCAGCAGGGACCTGACTAGCTACCAAGAGACCCAGTACTTC
CATSRDLTSYQETQYF
>TRBV20-1|.|few|TRBJ1-2
TGCAGTGCTAGAGAGTGGGACGTAAACTATGGCTACACCTTC
CSAREWDVNYGYTF
>TRBV3-1|TRBD2|.|TRBJ2-3
TGTGCCAGCAGCCAAGATTGGGGGGGGTCCACAGATACGCAGTATTTT
CASSQDWGGSTDTQYF
>TRBV18|.|few|TRBJ2-7
TGTGCCAGCTCACCACCGGCCAGGCACTACGAGCAGTACTTC
CASSPPARHYEQYF
>TRBV21-1|.|few|TRBJ1-1
TGTGCCAGCAGCAAAGATCAGGGGAACACTGAAGCTTTCTTT
CASSKDQGNTEAFF